This passage covers 11 T cell receptor beta chains from one sample sequenced in a study of Tregs in tolerant kidney transplant recipients (dated by TCRdb to between 2018 and 2020). The time point label, as the study defines it: blood sample drawn before combined kidney and bone marrow transplant. The library was built by means of the immunoSEQ multiplex PCR assay. TCRdb holds this immuneACCESS table with in-frame rearrangements only. Some clones are missing; in checked studies, unresolved V genes explain under half, and the rest has no known cause. The sample yields approximately 99,000 clones; around 90% were counted once. The ten largest make up roughly 0.31% of the sample. This sample comprised CD4+ T cells from blood, obtained before the transplant. Source of these receptors: a human donor who received a combined kidney and bone marrow transplant.

The V and J genes are TRBV5-4 and TRBJ1-6; 9 nucleotides align to TRBD1. Germline lookup yields CDR1 SGHNT and CDR2 YYREEE (reference sequence). This CDR3 contains 16 residues. The junction had 2 bases not matched to a gene; V was cut back by 0 bases and J by 4 bases. CDR3 protein: CASSLGGTGYNSPLHF. The CDR3 DNA is TGTGCCAGCAGCTTGGGGGGGACAGGGTATAATTCACCCCTCCACTTT.

This chain connects TRBV5-5 to TRBJ2-7; 11 bases align to TRBD1. V lost 3 bases and J lost 4; bases outside the gene matches: 3. The CDR3 has 14 amino acids. In germline, CDR1 is SGHKS, CDR2 YYEKEE (reference sequence). The CDR3 spells CASSWTGGEYEQYF. The CDR3 nucleotides read TGTGCCAGCAGCTGGACAGGGGGCGAGTACGAGCAGTACTTC.

This clone is a singleton in its sample. The chain couples TRBV7-2 to TRBJ1-5; TRBD1 is a possible D gene (6 bases). The CDR3 sequence is 15 residues long. V was shortened by 0 bases and J by 7 bases, with 13 bases between the two germline ends. From germline, CDR1 is SGHTA and CDR2 FQGNSA. CDR3 sequence: CASSLAGGASQPQHF. The CDR3 DNA reads as TGTGCCAGCAGCTTAGCGGGGGGGGCGTCACAGCCCCAGCATTTT.

The chain combines TRBV28 with TRBJ1-2; no clear D gene. Germline V CDR1 and CDR2: MDHEN, SYDVKM. The length of the CDR3 is 13 residues. Trimming left V 1 base short and J 8 bases short, with 11 bases between. CDR3 protein: CASSLSKESGYTF. DNA for the CDR3: TGTGCCAGCAGTTTATCGAAGGAGTCCGGCTACACCTTC.

This chain connects TRBV2 to TRBJ2-4; tentative D call: TRBD2 (5 bases). The CDR3 consists of 14 residues. Germline lookup yields CDR1 SNHLY and CDR2 FYNNEI. Between the trimmed V and J ends, which lost 8 bases and 2 bases, there was a span of 13 bases. The CDR3, as DNA: TGTGCCAGCTTTGCACGGGAAACCAAAAACATTCAGTACTTC. Protein: CASFARETKNIQYF.

The genes are TRBV18 and TRBJ2-7; the match to TRBD2 covers 8 bases. Germline V gene sequence: CDR1 KGHSH, CDR2 LQKENI. The V and J ends lost 3 bases and 2 bases, in that order; junction bases with no gene match: 6. The CDR3 sequence is 15 residues long. The CDR3 DNA is TGTGCCAGCTCACCCGTGGCGGGAGGTCCCTACGAGCAGTACTTC. This sequence encodes CASSPVAGGPYEQYF. The full variable domain, in which reference TRBV18 and TRBJ2-7 provide the parts outside the CDR3, is NAGVMQNPRHLVRRRGQEARLRCSPMKGHSHVYWYRQLPEEGLKFMVYLQKENIIDESGMPKERFSAEFPKEGPSILRIQQVVRGDSAAYFCASSPVAGGPYEQYFGPGTRLTVT.

The chain uses TRBV18 and TRBJ1-1; weak D call: TRBD1 (5 bases). Germline V gene sequence: CDR1 KGHSH, CDR2 LQKENI. Trimming stripped 3 bases from V and 1 base from J, with 6 bases between. The CDR3 totals 13 residues. The DNA of the CDR3 is TGTGCCAGCTCACCCGGGGGGAACACTGAAGCTTTCTTT. Translation gives CASSPGGNTEAFF.

V gene TRBV6-5 combines with J gene TRBJ1-1, with D hard to call. The CDR3 totals 16 residues. Trimming pared 4 bases from V and 1 base from J, leaving 16 bases between. Germline V gives CDR1 MNHEY, CDR2 SVGAGI. The DNA for the CDR3 is TGTGCCAGCAGTTTTCAACCAGGCGCTGCGAACACTGAAGCTTTCTTT. Protein product: CASSFQPGAANTEAFF.

V is TRBV7-2 and J is TRBJ2-5; the match to TRBD2 covers 9 bases. Germline assignment: CDR1 SGHTA and CDR2 FQGNSA. V was clipped by 1 base and J by 8 bases; unmatched bases: 8. The CDR3 is 15 residues long. CDR3 residues: CASSLEAGGKNTQYF. CDR3 DNA sequence: TGTGCCAGCAGCTTAGAAGCGGGGGGCAAGAACACCCAGTACTTC.

V gene TRBV7-9 combines with J gene TRBJ2-7, with a weak D call TRBD1 (6 bases). Germline lookup yields CDR1 SEHNR and CDR2 FQNEAQ (reference sequence). Trimming took 1 base from V and 2 from J, leaving 9 bases between them. This CDR3 region has 14 residues. CDR3 loop: CASSLGTGTYEQYF. The CDR3 DNA reads TGTGCCAGCAGCTTAGGTACAGGGACCTACGAGCAGTACTTC.

The chain links TRBV5-4 to TRBJ1-1; possible D gene TRBD1, 5 bases. V was cut by 7 bases and J by 1 base, with 14 bases left in between. This CDR3 region has 14 residues. Looked up from germline, CDR1 is SGHNT and CDR2 is YYREEE (reference sequence). CDR3 amino acids: CASYAVGGNTEAFF. In DNA, the CDR3 is TGTGCCAGCTATGCAGTGGGGGGGAACACTGAAGCTTTCTTT.